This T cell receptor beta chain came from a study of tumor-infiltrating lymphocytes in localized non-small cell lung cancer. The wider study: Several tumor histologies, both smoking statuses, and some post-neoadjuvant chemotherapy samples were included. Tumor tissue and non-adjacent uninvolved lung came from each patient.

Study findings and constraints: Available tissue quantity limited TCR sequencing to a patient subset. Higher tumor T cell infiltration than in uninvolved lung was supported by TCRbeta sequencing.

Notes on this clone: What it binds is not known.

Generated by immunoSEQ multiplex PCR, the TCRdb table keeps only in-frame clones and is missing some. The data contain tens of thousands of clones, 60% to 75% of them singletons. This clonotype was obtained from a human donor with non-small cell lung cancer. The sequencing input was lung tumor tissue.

DNA for the CDR3: TGTGCCAGCTGTAGTTGGGACACCGGGGAGCTGTTTTTT. Its protein is CASCSWDTGELFF. The chain joins TRBV28 to TRBJ2-2; no firm D call. V lost 8 bases and J lost 3, with 10 bases in between. CDR3 size: 13 residues. Germline-derived CDR1 and CDR2 are MDHEN and SYDVKM.